This T cell receptor beta chain came from a study of shared clonotypes between healthy human individuals. The V gene lost 1 base and the J gene lost 4 bases, with 4 bases spanning the gap. The CDR3 runs 12 residues. Germline lookup yields CDR1 SGHRS and CDR2 YFSETQ. It was 200 ng DNA, 33,000 or so T cell genomes, that sorted-subset replicate PCRs used. Some clones are missing from TCRdb's copy, which holds only in-frame ones; the method was immunoSEQ multiplex PCR. The data hold over 2 million clones, with approximately 90% observed a single time. With respect to this clone: Other DNA sequences in the sample encode the same CDR3.

The clonotype originates from a man aged 18 to 30 in good health. Some clones in this sample may be carry-over from other donors' samples. J is TRBJ2-3 and V is TRBV5-1; D not certain. The sample comprised naive CD4+ T cells from PBMCs. Subset defined: CD45RA+ positively selected. The CDR3, as DNA: TGCGCCAGCAGCTTGTTGGCAGATACGCAGTATTTT. Translation gives CASSLLADTQYF.